Detailed here is one TCR beta chain. As yet, its antigen is unknown. The CDR3 has 14 amino acids. The germline V gene has CDR1 SNHLY and CDR2 FYNNEI. Extracted from the samples, RNA was reverse transcribed into cDNA to serve as the sequencing template. Profiling relied on immunoSEQ multiplex PCR, and the TCRdb table lists in-frame clones only, not all of them. The sample records 200,000 or so clones, 55% to 75% being singletons. Sample treatment: oral pan-JAK inhibitor, 5-10 mg twice daily. The sample originates from a study of CD8+ T cells in alopecia areata. Study-level points and caveats: The study also sequences resident alphabeta T cells of normal skin in scalp samples.

Here the sequenced sample was CD4+ T cells sorted from blood, taken at week 24, from a patient treated with tofacitinib. This receptor was taken from a human donor with alopecia areata. This chain uses TRBV2 with TRBJ2-5, with 7 bases that match TRBD2. The J call may be faulty, since TRBJ2-7 better matches the DNA end. The CDR3 region is CASISQRDSYEQYF. CDR3 sequence (DNA): TGTGCCAGCATCTCTCAGCGGGATTCGTACGAGCAGTACTTC.